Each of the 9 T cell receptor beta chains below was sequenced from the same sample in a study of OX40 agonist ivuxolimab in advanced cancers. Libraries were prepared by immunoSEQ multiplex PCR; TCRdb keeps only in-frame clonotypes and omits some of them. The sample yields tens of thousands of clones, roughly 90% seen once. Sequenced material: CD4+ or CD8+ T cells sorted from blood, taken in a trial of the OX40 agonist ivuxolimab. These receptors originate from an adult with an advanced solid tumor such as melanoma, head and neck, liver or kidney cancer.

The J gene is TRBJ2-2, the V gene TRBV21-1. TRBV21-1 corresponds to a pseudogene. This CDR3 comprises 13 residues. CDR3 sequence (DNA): TGTGCCAGCAGCAAAGAGGTAACCGGGGAGCTGTTTTTT. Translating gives CASSKEVTGELFF.

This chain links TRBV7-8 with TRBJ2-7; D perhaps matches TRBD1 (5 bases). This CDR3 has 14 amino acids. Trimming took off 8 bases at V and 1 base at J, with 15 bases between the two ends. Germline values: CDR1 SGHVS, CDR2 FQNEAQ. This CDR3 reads CASLVRGRSYEQYF. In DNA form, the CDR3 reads TGTGCCAGCCTCGTTAGGGGCAGGTCCTACGAGCAGTACTTC.

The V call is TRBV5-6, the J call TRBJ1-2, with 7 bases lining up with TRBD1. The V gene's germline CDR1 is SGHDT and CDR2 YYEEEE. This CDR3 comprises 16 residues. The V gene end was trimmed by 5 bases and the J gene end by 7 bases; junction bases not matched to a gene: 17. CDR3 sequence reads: CASSATQSRGAGGYTF. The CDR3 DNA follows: TGTGCCAGCAGTGCGACCCAATCCAGGGGGGCAGGTGGCTACACCTTC.

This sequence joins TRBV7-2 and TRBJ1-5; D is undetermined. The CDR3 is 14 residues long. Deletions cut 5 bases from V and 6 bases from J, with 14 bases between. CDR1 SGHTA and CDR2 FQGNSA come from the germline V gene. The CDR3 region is CASSPKSEGQPQHF. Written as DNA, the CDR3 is TGTGCCAGCAGCCCCAAATCGGAGGGTCAGCCCCAGCATTTT.

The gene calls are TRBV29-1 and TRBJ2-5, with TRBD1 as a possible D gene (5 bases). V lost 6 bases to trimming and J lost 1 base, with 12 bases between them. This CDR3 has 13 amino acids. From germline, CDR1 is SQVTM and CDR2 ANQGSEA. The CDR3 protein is CSVAGSFQETQYF. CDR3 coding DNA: TGCAGCGTCGCAGGGTCATTCCAAGAGACCCAGTACTTC.

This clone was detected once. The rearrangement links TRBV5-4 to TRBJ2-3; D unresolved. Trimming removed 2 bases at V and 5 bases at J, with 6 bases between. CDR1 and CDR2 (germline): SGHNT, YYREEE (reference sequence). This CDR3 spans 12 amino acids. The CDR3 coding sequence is TGTGCCAGCAGCTTCTCGGTAGATACGCAGTATTTT. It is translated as CASSFSVDTQYF.

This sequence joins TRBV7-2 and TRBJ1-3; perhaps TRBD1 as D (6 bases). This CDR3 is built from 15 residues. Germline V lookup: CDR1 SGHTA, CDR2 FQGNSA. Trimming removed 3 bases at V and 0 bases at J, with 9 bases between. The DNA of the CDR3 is TGTGCCAGCAGCTTGGGACATCTCTCTGGAAACACCATATATTTT. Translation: CASSLGHLSGNTIYF.

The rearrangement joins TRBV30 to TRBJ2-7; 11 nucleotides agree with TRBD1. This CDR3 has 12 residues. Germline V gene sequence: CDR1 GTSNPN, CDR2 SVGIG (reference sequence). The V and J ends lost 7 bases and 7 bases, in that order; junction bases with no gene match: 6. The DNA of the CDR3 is TGTGCCTACGGACAGGGGGCGGGGGAGCAGTACTTC. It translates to CAYGQGAGEQYF.

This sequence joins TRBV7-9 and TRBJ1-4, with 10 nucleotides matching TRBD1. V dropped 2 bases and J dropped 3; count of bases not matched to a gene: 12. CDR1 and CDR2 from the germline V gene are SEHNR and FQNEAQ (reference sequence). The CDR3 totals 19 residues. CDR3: CASSLPRRGQGLANEKLFF. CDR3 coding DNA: TGTGCCAGCAGCTTACCTCGACGGGGACAGGGGTTGGCTAATGAAAAACTGTTTTTT. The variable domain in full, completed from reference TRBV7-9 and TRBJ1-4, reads DTGVSQNPRHKITKRGQNVTFRCDPISEHNRLYWYRQTLGQGPEFLTYFQNEAQLEKSRLLSDRFSAERPKGSFSTLEIQRTEQGDSAMYLCASSLPRRGQGLANEKLFFGSGTQLSVL.